The rows below give T cell receptor beta chains drawn from one sample of a study of response to subunit inactivated influenza vaccine. MiXCR, run by TCRdb on the RT-PCR reads, gives a single entry per CDR3 protein. The profile shows 650,000 to 800,000 distinct CDR3 sequences, about 18% of them singletons. The sequencing used PBMCs from blood, collected more than 4 days after vaccination. The receptors shown here come from a man in his fifties or sixties who received an inactivated influenza vaccine. Both conserved end residues are part of each CDR3. A D gene is named only where the DNA matches it firmly. Size values are once, few and many counts, or a class for expanded clones, and some rows have none.

j_gene,d_gene,abundance,v_gene,CDR3aa,CDR3nt
TRBJ2-7,-,few,TRBV7-2,CASSLVAVISYEQYF,TGTGCCAGCAGCTTAGTAGCGGTAATCTCCTACGAGCAGTACTTC
TRBJ1-3,-,few,TRBV6-2/TRBV6-3,CASSYEGFSGNTIYF,TGTGCCAGCAGTTACGAGGGGTTCTCTGGAAACACCATATATTTT
TRBJ1-6,-,few,TRBV5-1,CASTMNEDSPLHF,TGCGCCAGCACCATGAATGAGGATTCACCCCTCCACTTT
TRBJ2-3,-,few,TRBV2,CASLWGSYTDTQYF,TGTGCCAGCTTATGGGGCAGTTACACAGATACGCAGTATTTT
TRBJ2-1,-,-,TRBV7-9,CASTPAGAGYNEQFF,TGTGCCAGCACACCAGCAGGTGCGGGGTACAATGAGCAGTTCTTC
TRBJ1-1,-,few,TRBV3-1,CASSSRGSGTEAFF,TGTGCCAGCAGCTCCAGGGGCTCGGGCACTGAAGCTTTCTTT
TRBJ1-5,-,few,TRBV20-1,CSARETLSNQPQHF,TGCAGTGCTAGAGAGACTCTTAGCAATCAGCCCCAGCATTTT
TRBJ2-1,-,few,TRBV28,CASSFAGSPYNEQFF,TGTGCCAGCAGTTTCGCCGGGAGCCCCTACAATGAGCAGTTCTTC
TRBJ1-1,-,-,TRBV6-2/TRBV6-3,CASTTIQENTEAFF,TGTGCCAGCACGACGATCCAGGAGAACACTGAAGCTTTCTTT
TRBJ2-7,TRBD2,few,TRBV20-1,CSASGSGGSSSYEQYF,TGCAGTGCTAGTGGTAGCGGGGGGTCTAGCTCCTACGAGCAGTACTTC
TRBJ2-2,-,-,TRBV6-5,CASSSSSSGELFF,TGTGCCAGCAGTTCTAGTTCCTCCGGGGAGCTGTTTTTT
TRBJ1-5,-,-,TRBV19,CASKEANQPQHF,TGTGCCAGTAAGGAAGCTAATCAGCCCCAGCATTTT
TRBJ2-3,TRBD2,-,TRBV6-1,CASSEVTSGRMSDTQYF,TGTGCCAGCAGTGAAGTGACTAGCGGGAGGATGTCAGATACGCAGTATTTT
TRBJ1-2,-,few,TRBV7-2,CASSSHVGYGYTF,TGTGCCAGCAGCTCCCACGTAGGCTATGGCTACACCTTC
TRBJ2-7,-,few,TRBV15,CATSRGASYEQYF,TGTGCCACCAGCAGAGGGGCGTCATACGAGCAGTACTTC
TRBJ2-7,TRBD2,-,TRBV4-3,CASSQDAAAAGGYEQYF,TGCGCCAGCAGCCAAGACGCTGCCGCAGCGGGAGGCTACGAGCAGTACTTC
TRBJ1-1,TRBD1,-,TRBV24-1,CATSDHNRQGAFF,TGTGCCACCAGTGATCATAATCGACAGGGAGCTTTCTTT
TRBJ1-6,-,few,TRBV5-1,CASSLEGTVNSPLHF,TGCGCCAGCAGCTTGGAGGGGACGGTTAATTCACCCCTCCACTTT
TRBJ2-1,-,few,TRBV20-1,CSARALREVSYNEQFF,TGCAGTGCTAGAGCTCTGAGGGAGGTCTCCTACAATGAGCAGTTCTTC
TRBJ2-5,TRBD2,-,TRBV2,CASSDMGLAEETQYF,TGTGCCAGCAGTGATATGGGACTAGCGGAAGAGACCCAGTACTTC
TRBJ1-2,-,few,TRBV20-1,CSARSQAEYGYTF,TGCAGTGCTAGATCGCAGGCAGAGTATGGCTACACCTTC
TRBJ2-7,TRBD1,-,TRBV12-3/TRBV12-4,CASSLGQWDEQYF,TGTGCCAGCAGTCTGGGACAGTGGGACGAGCAGTACTTC
TRBJ2-5,-,many,TRBV20-1,CSARDRRGQETQYF,TGCAGTGCTAGAGATAGGCGAGGACAAGAGACCCAGTACTTC
TRBJ2-3,-,few,TRBV20-1,CSARDGGPDTQYF,TGCAGTGCTAGAGACGGGGGGCCAGATACGCAGTATTTT
TRBJ2-3,-,-,TRBV7-2,CASSLTMASARTDTQYF,TGTGCCAGCAGCTTAACGATGGCTAGCGCCCGCACAGATACGCAGTATTTT
TRBJ2-3,-,-,TRBV10-1,CASSSALGSGGYTDTQYF,TGCGCCAGCAGTTCAGCCCTCGGGTCCGGGGGATACACAGATACGCAGTATTTT
TRBJ2-1,TRBD1,few,TRBV7-2,CASSPQGVSYNEQFF,TGTGCCAGCAGCCCGCAGGGGGTCTCCTACAATGAGCAGTTCTTC
TRBJ2-1,TRBD2,-,TRBV12-3/TRBV12-4,CASSPLAGIKNDNEQFF,TGTGCCAGCAGTCCATTAGCGGGAATTAAAAATGACAATGAGCAGTTCTTC
TRBJ2-1,-,-,TRBV3-1,CASSQFESSYNEQFF,TGTGCCAGCAGCCAATTCGAGAGCTCCTACAATGAGCAGTTCTTC
TRBJ2-1,TRBD2,-,TRBV4-3,CASSQQHSGRAPNEQFF,TGCGCCAGCAGCCAACAACACAGCGGGAGGGCCCCCAATGAGCAGTTCTTC
TRBJ2-5,TRBD2,-,TRBV6-2/TRBV6-3,CASSIVAGVTQYF,TGTGCCAGCAGTATCGTAGCGGGGGTGACCCAGTACTTC
TRBJ2-1,-,few,TRBV7-3,CASSSANNGGQFF,TGTGCCAGCAGCTCGGCGAATAACGGAGGGCAGTTCTTC
TRBJ1-5,-,few,TRBV24-1,CATSDSPGAGDEPQHF,TGTGCCACCAGTGATTCTCCGGGGGCAGGGGACGAGCCCCAGCATTTT
TRBJ1-3,TRBD1,-,TRBV7-9,CASISDRESGNTIYF,TGTGCCAGCATATCAGACAGGGAGTCTGGAAACACCATATATTTT
TRBJ2-1,-,-,TRBV2,CASSESNEQFF,TGTGCCAGCAGTGAAAGCAATGAGCAGTTCTTC
TRBJ1-5,-,few,TRBV12-3/TRBV12-4,CASSSIGSNQPQHF,TGTGCCAGCAGCTCAATAGGGAGCAATCAGCCCCAGCATTTT
TRBJ2-7,-,few,TRBV5-5,CASSLSAATYEQYF,TGTGCCAGCAGCTTGTCGGCAGCTACCTACGAGCAGTACTTC
TRBJ2-5,TRBD2,-,TRBV20-1,CSASVSGYQETQYF,TGCAGTGCTAGTGTTAGCGGGTACCAAGAGACCCAGTACTTC
TRBJ1-6,TRBD1,few,TRBV12-3/TRBV12-4,CASSTPGGDNSPLHF,TGTGCCAGCAGTACTCCAGGGGGTGATAATTCACCCCTCCACTTT
TRBJ2-5,-,few,TRBV5-6,CASSLVAGLTETQYF,TGTGCCAGCAGCTTGGTGGCAGGGTTGACCGAGACCCAGTACTTC
TRBJ1-2,-,many,TRBV29-1,CSVLSTEKRIYGYTF,TGCAGCGTGTTATCGACAGAGAAAAGGATCTATGGCTACACCTTC
TRBJ2-7,TRBD2,many,TRBV3-1,CASSLSTGGSHYEQYF,TGTGCCAGCAGCCTCTCTACGGGAGGTTCCCACTACGAGCAGTACTTC
TRBJ2-2,-,few,TRBV12-3/TRBV12-4,CASSKTVGELFF,TGTGCCAGCAGCAAGACTGTGGGGGAGCTGTTTTTT
TRBJ2-3,TRBD2,few,TRBV9,CASSRTRLAGVADTQYF,TGTGCCAGCAGCAGAACGAGACTAGCGGGAGTAGCAGATACGCAGTATTTT
TRBJ2-1,TRBD2,few,TRBV20-1,CSGGGSYNEQFF,TGCAGTGGGGGGGGCTCCTACAATGAGCAGTTCTTC
TRBJ1-4,-,few,TRBV7-9,CASRTIGEKLFF,TGTGCCAGCCGAACAATAGGAGAAAAACTGTTTTTT
TRBJ2-1,-,-,TRBV25-1,CASSVPMNNEQFF,TGTGCCAGCAGTGTCCCTATGAACAATGAGCAGTTCTTC
TRBJ2-7,TRBD1,many,TRBV6-1,CASRVTGDRGEQYF,TGTGCCAGCAGAGTGACAGGGGACAGGGGCGAGCAGTACTTC
TRBJ2-3,TRBD2,-,TRBV6-1,CASSGAFVAGADTQYF,TGTGCCAGCAGTGGCGCCTTTGTAGCGGGAGCAGATACGCAGTATTTT
TRBJ1-2,-,-,TRBV12-3/TRBV12-4,CASSLFSGNGYTF,TGTGCCAGCAGTTTATTCTCCGGGAATGGCTACACCTTC
TRBJ2-6,-,few,TRBV12-3/TRBV12-4,CASNIAGANVLTF,TGTGCCAGCAACATAGCTGGGGCCAACGTCCTGACTTTC
TRBJ2-7,-,few,TRBV28,CASSLAGAQSYEQYF,TGTGCCAGCAGTTTAGCAGGGGCGCAAAGTTACGAGCAGTACTTC
TRBJ2-1,TRBD2,-,TRBV11-2,CASSSRLAGEWYNEQFF,TGTGCCAGCAGCTCCCGACTAGCGGGAGAGTGGTACAATGAGCAGTTCTTC
TRBJ1-4,TRBD1,few,TRBV5-1,CASSWTGGEKLFF,TGCGCCAGCAGCTGGACAGGAGGTGAAAAACTGTTTTTT
TRBJ2-1,TRBD1,few,TRBV20-1,CSARGDRFYNEQFF,TGCAGTGCTAGAGGGGACAGATTCTACAATGAGCAGTTCTTC
TRBJ2-1,-,many,TRBV29-1,CSVEVGSRPSNEQFF,TGCAGCGTTGAAGTCGGGAGCCGGCCGTCCAATGAGCAGTTCTTC
TRBJ1-2,-,-,TRBV14,CASSPGADGYTF,TGTGCCAGCAGCCCTGGGGCCGATGGCTACACCTTC
TRBJ2-7,-,few,TRBV20-1,CSASGGQISYEQYF,TGCAGTGCCAGTGGGGGCCAAATCTCCTACGAGCAGTACTTC
TRBJ2-1,TRBD2,few,TRBV10-3,CAIMPTSGGASNEQFF,TGTGCCATCATGCCGACTAGCGGGGGGGCGAGCAATGAGCAGTTCTTC